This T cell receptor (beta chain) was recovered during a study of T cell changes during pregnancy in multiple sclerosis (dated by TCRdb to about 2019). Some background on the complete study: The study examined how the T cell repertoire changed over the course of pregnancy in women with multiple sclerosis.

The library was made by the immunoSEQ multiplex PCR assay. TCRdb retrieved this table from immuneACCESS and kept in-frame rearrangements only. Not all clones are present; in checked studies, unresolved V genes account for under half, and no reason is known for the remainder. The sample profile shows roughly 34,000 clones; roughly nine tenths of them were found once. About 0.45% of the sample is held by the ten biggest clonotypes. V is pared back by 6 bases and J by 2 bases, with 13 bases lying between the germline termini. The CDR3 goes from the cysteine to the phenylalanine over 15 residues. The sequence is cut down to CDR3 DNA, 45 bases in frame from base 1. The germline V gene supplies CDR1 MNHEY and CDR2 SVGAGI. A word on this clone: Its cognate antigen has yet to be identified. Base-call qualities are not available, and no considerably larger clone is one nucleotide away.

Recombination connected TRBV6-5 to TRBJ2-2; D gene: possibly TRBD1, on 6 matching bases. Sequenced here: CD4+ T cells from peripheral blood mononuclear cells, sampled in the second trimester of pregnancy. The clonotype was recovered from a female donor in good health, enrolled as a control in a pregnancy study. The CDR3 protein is CASSTGPFNTGELFF. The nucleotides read TGTGCCAGCAGCACAGGGCCCTTTAACACCGGGGAGCTGTTTTTT.